The 29 T cell receptor beta chains given below trace back to one sample, sequenced in a study of control samples from healthy donors and cancer patients. TCRdb's copy holds only in-frame clones and misses some; the assay was immunoSEQ multiplex PCR. The data show about 71,000 clones, roughly 86% seen once. The sequenced material came from PBMCs. These receptors all come from a man aged 55 to 69 with lung cancer.

The chain couples TRBV4-1 to TRBJ1-1; 11 bases align to TRBD1. The CDR3 sequence is 15 residues long. The V segment lost 6 bases and the J segment 0 bases; nucleotides outside the gene matches: 3. Germline V CDR1 and CDR2: MGHRA, YSYEKL. Here the CDR3 DNA reads TGCGCCAGCAGGGACAGGGGGCCCATGAACACTGAAGCTTTCTTT. This sequence encodes CASRDRGPMNTEAFF.

V and J are TRBV30 and TRBJ2-1; TRBD2 matches at 12 bases. The CDR3 loop spans 18 amino acids. V dropped 6 bases and J dropped 4; count of bases not matched to a gene: 16. Germline CDR1 GTSNPN, CDR2 SVGIG (reference sequence). The CDR3 sequence: CACKGWASGGAAYNEQFF. CDR3 DNA: TGTGCCTGCAAGGGGTGGGCTAGCGGGGGGGCGGCTTACAATGAGCAGTTCTTC.

The genes are TRBV27 and TRBJ1-2, with TRBD1 matching over 10 bases. Germline V CDR1 and CDR2: MNHEY, SMNVEV (reference sequence). This CDR3 spans 17 amino acids. V trimming: 2 bases; J trimming: 5 bases; junction bases outside the gene matches: 11. This chain's CDR3 is CASSLLGQGNTLYGYTF. The CDR3, as DNA: TGTGCCAGCAGTTTACTGGGACAGGGGAATACCCTTTATGGCTACACCTTC.

The chain recombines TRBV5-1 with TRBJ2-1; D is possibly TRBD2 (7 bases). The CDR3 consists of 14 residues. Germline V gives CDR1 SGHRS, CDR2 YFSETQ. The germline V and J ends were trimmed by 5 bases and 4 bases, with 13 bases remaining between them. The CDR3 loop reads CASSTGGPYNEQFF. In DNA, the CDR3 is TGCGCCAGCAGTACCGGGGGGCCTTACAATGAGCAGTTCTTC.

This clone was found once. The V gene is TRBV24-1, the J gene TRBJ2-5; D may match TRBD1 or TRBD2 (6 bases each). Germline loops: CDR1 KGHDR, CDR2 SFDVKD. The CDR3 covers 16 residues. V was clipped by 1 base and J by 2 bases, with 13 bases between them. CDR3 loop: CATSDFVRGLQETQYF. The CDR3 nucleotides read TGTGCCACCAGTGATTTCGTCAGGGGACTTCAAGAGACCCAGTACTTC.

J is TRBJ1-5 and V is TRBV5-1, with D hard to call. Germline CDR1 and CDR2: SGHRS and YFSETQ. This CDR3 is built from 14 residues. Trimming stripped 0 bases from V and 4 bases from J, with 8 bases between. CDR3 region: CASSLESGNQPQHF. DNA of the CDR3: TGCGCCAGCAGCTTGGAATCGGGGAATCAGCCCCAGCATTTT.

The CDR3 region is CASSAGTLTGNTIYF. DNA for the CDR3: TGCGCCAGCAGCGCCGGGACTTTGACTGGAAACACCATATATTTT. The rearrangement joins TRBV5-1 to TRBJ1-3; D is perhaps TRBD1 (5 bases). Germline V gives CDR1 SGHRS, CDR2 YFSETQ. Trimming shortened V by 4 bases and J by 2 bases, and 13 bases separated the two germline ends. The CDR3 extends over 15 amino acids.

V usage is TRBV6-5 and J usage is TRBJ2-1; no reliable D call. The CDR3 totals 15 residues. The V gene's germline CDR1 is MNHEY and CDR2 SVGAGI. The V gene lost 0 bases and the J gene lost 3 bases, with 9 bases spanning the gap. DNA of the CDR3: TGTGCCAGCAGTTACTCTTTCAGCAACTACAATGAGCAGTTCTTC. This gives the protein CASSYSFSNYNEQFF.

The table lists this clone with a few counts. The genes are TRBV30 and TRBJ2-5, with D possibly being TRBD2 (6 bases). With 0 bases removed from V and 2 bases from J, the gap between germline ends came to 10 bases. Germline CDR1 is GTSNPN and CDR2 is SVGIG (reference sequence). The CDR3 covers 14 residues. CDR3 nucleotides: TGTGCCTGGAGTGTCGGGACTCTACAAGAGACCCAGTACTTC. Translated, it gives CAWSVGTLQETQYF.

The rearrangement uses TRBV6-5 and TRBJ1-1, with D possibly TRBD1 on 5 matching bases. Trimming shortened V by 2 bases and J by 2 bases, and 15 bases separated the two germline ends. The CDR3 sequence is 16 residues long. Germline loops: CDR1 MNHEY, CDR2 SVGAGI. The CDR3 is CASSYLSIGANTEAFF. CDR3 nucleotide sequence: TGTGCCAGCAGTTACCTCAGTATAGGGGCAAACACTGAAGCTTTCTTT.

The genes are TRBV2 and TRBJ1-1; the match to TRBD1 covers 7 bases. Germline-derived CDR1 and CDR2 are SNHLY and FYNNEI. The CDR3 consists of 16 residues. V dropped 6 bases and J dropped 2; count of bases not matched to a gene: 12. The CDR3 DNA is TGTGCCAGCAGGTTACGAGTCGGGACAGCAAACACTGAAGCTTTCTTT. Its translation is CASRLRVGTANTEAFF.

The chain joins TRBV18 to TRBJ2-5; D gene uncertain. Between the trimmed V and J ends, which lost 2 bases and 2 bases, there was a span of 6 bases. Germline V gene lookup returns CDR1 KGHSH and CDR2 LQKENI. The CDR3 has 13 amino acids. The CDR3 DNA follows: TGTGCCAGCTCACCAGATAGTCAAGAGACCCAGTACTTC. Translation gives CASSPDSQETQYF.

The chain uses TRBV7-3 and TRBJ1-4; 9 bases agree with TRBD1. CDR1 is SGHTA and CDR2 is FQGTGA in the germline V gene. There are 15 residues in the CDR3. J gave up 8 bases and V 6 bases, and 10 bases lay outside the gene matches. CDR3 DNA: TGTGCCAGCAGTTCTACAGGGGGCGCTGGGGAAAAACTGTTTTTT. Translation gives CASSSTGGAGEKLFF. Looking up the rest from reference TRBV7-3 and TRBJ1-4 gives the full variable domain: GAGVSQTPSNKVTEKGKYVELRCDPISGHTALYWYRQSLGQGPEFLIYFQGTGAADDSGLPNDRFFAVRPEGSVSTLKIQRTERGDSAVYLCASSSTGGAGEKLFFGSGTQLSVL.

The chain employs TRBV9 and TRBJ1-1, with unresolved D. CDR1 and CDR2 (germline): SGDLS, YYNGEE. This CDR3 has 14 amino acids. Between the trimmed V and J ends, which lost 0 bases and 4 bases, there was a span of 10 bases. CDR3 region: CASSVAFHGTEAFF. CDR3 DNA: TGTGCCAGCAGCGTAGCTTTTCATGGCACTGAAGCTTTCTTT. The whole variable domain, remainder taken from reference TRBV9 and TRBJ1-1, is DSGVTQTPKHLITATGQRVTLRCSPRSGDLSVYWYQQSLDQGLQFLIQYYNGEERAKGNILERFSAQQFPDLHSELNLSSLELGDSALYFCASSVAFHGTEAFFGQGTRLTVV.

V gene TRBV3-1 (or the pseudogene TRBV3-2) combines with J gene TRBJ1-4; D might be TRBD1 (5 bases). Trimming took 1 base from V and 5 from J, leaving 14 bases between them. Germline V lookup: CDR1 LGHDT, CDR2 YNNKEL (reference sequence). The CDR3 consists of 16 residues. Here the CDR3 reads CASSQGMGRVNEKLFF. In DNA, the CDR3 is TGTGCCAGCAGCCAAGGAATGGGCAGGGTGAATGAAAAACTGTTTTTT.

J is TRBJ1-6 and V is TRBV14, with TRBD1 as a possible D gene (6 bases). Germline CDR1 and CDR2: SGHDN and FVKESK. This CDR3 is built from 14 residues. Trimming left V 5 bases short and J 10 bases short, with 15 bases between. CDR3 DNA: TGTGCCAGCAGCGTCGCGGGGGCAGTGTCACCCCTCCACTTT. It codes for CASSVAGAVSPLHF.

This clone was picked up one time. The genes are TRBV24-1 and TRBJ1-3, with 7 bases that match TRBD1. This CDR3 spans 15 amino acids. Germline values: CDR1 KGHDR, CDR2 SFDVKD. V lost 3 bases, J lost 3 bases, and 4 bases stayed unmatched. CDR3 loop: CATSDRQGGGNTIYF. The CDR3 nucleotides are TGTGCCACCAGTGATCGACAGGGCGGTGGAAACACCATATATTTT.

This sequence joins TRBV7-2 and TRBJ1-3, with 9 bases that match TRBD1. The germline V gene has CDR1 SGHTA and CDR2 FQGNSA. The CDR3 loop spans 15 amino acids. With V trimmed by 5 bases and J by 3 bases, 5 bases remained unmatched. The CDR3 here is CASSRTGEGGNTIYF. The CDR3, as DNA: TGTGCCAGCAGCCGGACAGGGGAAGGTGGAAACACCATATATTTT.

On this clone: Sequence at one end of the junction differs from germline and may be a read error. V is TRBV27 and J is TRBJ1-5, with a weak D call TRBD1 (5 bases). The germline gives CDR1 MNHEY, CDR2 SMNVEV (reference sequence). This CDR3 contains 13 residues. The CDR3 loop reads CASSLSLAGYAVW. CDR3 coding DNA: TGTGCCAGCAGTTTATCGTTAGCAGGGTACGCAGTATGG.

V is TRBV28 and J is TRBJ1-4; no reliable D call. Trimming pared 3 bases from V and 8 bases from J, leaving 13 bases between. The CDR3 sequence is 14 residues long. The germline CDR1 and CDR2 sequences are MDHEN and SYDVKM. Here the CDR3 reads CASSLTRPPEKLFF. CDR3 in DNA: TGTGCCAGCAGTTTGACACGACCCCCAGAAAAACTGTTTTTT. Based on the CDR3 plus reference TRBV28 and TRBJ1-4, the full variable domain is DVKVTQSSRYLVKRTGEKVFLECVQDMDHENMFWYRQDPGLGLRLIYFSYDVKMKEKGDIPEGYSVSREKKERFSLILESASTNQTSMYLCASSLTRPPEKLFFGSGTQLSVL.

V usage is TRBV7-2 and J usage is TRBJ2-1; 10 bases agree with TRBD1. The CDR3 contains 15 residues. Germline V CDR1 and CDR2: SGHTA, FQGNSA. After removal of 4 bases from V and 8 bases from J, the junction contained 8 bases not matched to a gene. CDR3 residues: CASSWGQGNGDEQFF. In DNA form, the CDR3 reads TGTGCCAGCAGCTGGGGACAGGGGAATGGGGATGAGCAGTTCTTC. The full variable domain, in which reference TRBV7-2 and TRBJ2-1 provide the parts outside the CDR3, is GAGVSQSPSNKVTEKGKDVELRCDPISGHTALYWYRQSLGQGLEFLIYFQGNSAPDKSGLPSDRFSAERTGGSVSTLTIQRTQQEDSAVYLCASSWGQGNGDEQFFGPGTRLTVL.

J is TRBJ2-5 and V is TRBV18, with no clear D. The V end lost 1 base, the J end lost 1 base, and 7 bases lay between the germline ends. Germline CDR1 reads KGHSH; CDR2 reads LQKENI. CDR3 length: 14 residues. The CDR3 DNA is TGTGCCAGCTCACCACTTTCAGTCCAAGAGACCCAGTACTTC. This sequence encodes CASSPLSVQETQYF.

The chain recombines TRBV2 with TRBJ1-5; D is perhaps TRBD1 (6 bases). Germline V CDR1 and CDR2: SNHLY, FYNNEI. Deletions cut 3 bases from V and 1 base from J, with 13 bases between. CDR3 length: 16 amino acids. This CDR3 reads CASSERVGGSNQPQHF. In DNA form, the CDR3 reads TGTGCCAGCAGTGAGCGGGTAGGGGGAAGCAATCAGCCCCAGCATTTT.

The chain combines TRBV9 with TRBJ2-5; D is unclear. Germline CDR1 SGDLS, CDR2 YYNGEE. The V gene lost 0 bases and the J gene lost 2 bases, with 14 bases spanning the gap. The CDR3 covers 16 residues. The CDR3 here is CASSVAPLTDQETQYF. CDR3 sequence (DNA): TGTGCCAGCAGCGTAGCCCCTCTGACGGATCAAGAGACCCAGTACTTC.

CDR3 region: CASSSNLGGQETQYF. In DNA form, the CDR3 reads TGCGCCAGCAGCTCCAACCTCGGGGGCCAAGAGACCCAGTACTTC. V usage is TRBV5-1 and J usage is TRBJ2-5; TRBD2 is a possible D gene (6 bases). V was trimmed by 3 bases and J by 1 base, leaving 13 bases between them. Germline V lookup: CDR1 SGHRS, CDR2 YFSETQ. There are 15 residues in the CDR3.

The chain recombines TRBV6-2 or TRBV6-3 with TRBJ2-6; the D gene is possibly TRBD2 (5 bases). This CDR3 is 19 amino acids long. Germline values: CDR1 MNHEY, CDR2 SVGEGT. Trimming took off 5 bases at V and 0 bases at J, with 20 bases between the two ends. In nucleotides, the CDR3 is TGTGCCAGCAGTGATACATCCGGGATCCGAAGCTCTGGGGCCAACGTCCTGACTTTC. This gives the protein CASSDTSGIRSSGANVLTF.

The chain uses TRBV5-1 and TRBJ1-2, with 8 nucleotides matching TRBD1. J gave up 4 bases and V 0 bases, and 8 bases lay outside the gene matches. CDR3 length: 16 amino acids. CDR1 and CDR2 (germline): SGHRS, YFSETQ. The CDR3 loop is CASSLVTGGLSYGYTF. The CDR3 DNA reads TGCGCCAGCAGCTTGGTCACAGGGGGTCTTAGCTATGGCTACACCTTC.

This rearrangement joins TRBV20-1 to TRBJ2-3; no clear D. V was shortened by 2 bases and J by 8 bases, with 8 bases between the two germline ends. CDR1 and CDR2 (germline): DFQATT, SNEGSKA (reference sequence). The CDR3 sequence is 11 residues long. CDR3: CSARMDPTQYF. The CDR3 DNA is TGCAGTGCTAGAATGGATCCTACGCAGTATTTT.

This clone was seen only a few times. This chain joins TRBV7-3 and TRBJ1-2; a weak D match, TRBD1 (6 bases). Trimming removed 4 bases from V and 0 bases from J, with 15 bases in between. The CDR3 runs 16 residues. Germline V gene data show CDR1 as SGHTA and CDR2 as FQGTGA. The CDR3 bases are TGTGCCAGCAGCTCCTTCACCGGGACAACTAACTATGGCTACACCTTC. It is translated as CASSSFTGTTNYGYTF.